This TCR beta chain appears in the sequencing data of a study of regulatory T cells in long-lasting Graves disease. Building of the TCR beta libraries involved iRepertoire HTBI primers and Arm-PCR of CDR3 regions. TCRdb ran MiXCR on the multiplex PCR reads and lists one entry per CDR3 protein. The sample shows 680,000 or so distinct CDR3 sequences, 16% of them seen only once. This clonotype has only a few counts. Time point defined: newly diagnosed GD, antithyroid drugs for less than 3 months. RNA isolated from PBMCs was used to make the TCR library. Trimming removed 4 bases at V and 4 bases at J, with 20 bases between. This CDR3 is built from 16 residues. Germline CDR1 reads SGHVS; CDR2 reads FQNEAQ. The same data also contributed to another study, on T cells in Graves' hyperthyroidism and ophthalmopathy. That publication notes: Stable hyperthyroidism: no ophthalmopathy progression over 18 months of follow-up. Based on clinical symptoms, serum thyroxine and TRAb, thyroid ultrasound and orbital computed tomography, diagnoses were reached. HTBI primers were employed in a first-round RT-PCR of the TCR CDR3. Ophthalmopathy, which appeared later, was predicted by the model a median about 6 months before onset.

This specimen consisted of peripheral blood mononuclear cells (PBMCs), obtained at new diagnosis, from a patient treated with antithyroid drugs. The TCR originated in a woman in her twenties or thirties with Graves disease. The chain combines TRBV7-8 with TRBJ2-7, with no clear D. CDR3 amino acids: CASSSGHLVNAYEQYF. The CDR3 nucleotides are TGTGCCAGCAGCTCGGGCCATTTAGTAAATGCATACGAGCAGTACTTC.